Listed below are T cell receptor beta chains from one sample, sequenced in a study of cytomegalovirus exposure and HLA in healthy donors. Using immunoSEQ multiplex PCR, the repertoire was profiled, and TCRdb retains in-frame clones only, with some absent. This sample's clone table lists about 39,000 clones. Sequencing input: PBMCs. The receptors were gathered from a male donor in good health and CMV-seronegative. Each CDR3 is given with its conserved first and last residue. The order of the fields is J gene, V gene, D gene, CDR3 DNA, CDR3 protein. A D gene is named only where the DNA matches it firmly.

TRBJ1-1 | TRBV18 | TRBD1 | TGTGCCAGCTCGCGGACAGGTAATGAAGCTTTCTTT | CASSRTGNEAFF
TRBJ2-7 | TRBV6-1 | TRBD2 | TGTGCCAGCAGTTCCGGGAGGGGGGTTGGCCACGAGCAGTACTTC | CASSSGRGVGHEQYF
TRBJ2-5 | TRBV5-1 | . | TGCGCCAGCAGCTTGGACCCAGGGGTTGAGACCCAGTACTTC | CASSLDPGVETQYF
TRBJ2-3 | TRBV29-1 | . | TGCAGCGTTGAGAGACAGTGGGGCACAGATACGCAGTATTTT | CSVERQWGTDTQYF
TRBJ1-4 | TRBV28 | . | TGTGCCAGCAGCTCCCCGGGGGGCTCGTATGAAAAACTGTTTTTT | CASSSPGGSYEKLFF
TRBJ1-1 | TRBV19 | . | TGTGCCAGTAGTATAGATCTCCTGAACACTGAAGCTTTCTTT | CASSIDLLNTEAFF
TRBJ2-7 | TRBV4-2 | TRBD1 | TGTGCCAGCAGCCAAGAGATTGGCAGGGGGTGGAACGAGCAGTACTTC | CASSQEIGRGWNEQYF
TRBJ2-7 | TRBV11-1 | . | TGTGCCAGCAGCTCTCAACAGGGTACCTACGAGCAGTACTTC | CASSSQQGTYEQYF
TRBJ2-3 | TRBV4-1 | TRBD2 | TGCGCCAGCAGGGGAGTAGCGGGGGGTGGGGATACGCAGTATTTT | CASRGVAGGGDTQYF
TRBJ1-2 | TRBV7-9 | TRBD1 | TGTGCCAGCAGCAGAGAGGGACAGGGCTACACCTTC | CASSREGQGYTF
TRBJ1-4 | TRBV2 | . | TGTGCCAGCGTCAGGGTGGGAGAAAAACTGTTTTTT | CASVRVGEKLFF
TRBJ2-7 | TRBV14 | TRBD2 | TGTGCCAGCAGCCAAAGCGGGGGCCCCTACGAGCAGTACTTC | CASSQSGGPYEQYF
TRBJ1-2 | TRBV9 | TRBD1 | TGTGCCAGCAGCGCCTTTGACAGGGTCGACTATGGCTACACCTTC | CASSAFDRVDYGYTF
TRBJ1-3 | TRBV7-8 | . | TGTGCCAGCAGTTACGAAAGACTTCCCTCCGGAAACACCATATATTTT | CASSYERLPSGNTIYF
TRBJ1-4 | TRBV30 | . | TGTGCCTGGGAGACGGGAGATCTTAATGAAAAACTGTTTTTT | CAWETGDLNEKLFF
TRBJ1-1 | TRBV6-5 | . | TGTGCCAGCAGCCGTGGGGGGGGCACTGAAGCTTTCTTT | CASSRGGGTEAFF
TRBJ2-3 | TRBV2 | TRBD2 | TGTGCCAGCAGGAGGGGAGCGGGGGCGCTCACAGATACGCAGTATTTT | CASRRGAGALTDTQYF
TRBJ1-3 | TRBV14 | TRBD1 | TGTGCCAGCAGCCAACAGGGGGTGGACACCATATATTTT | CASSQQGVDTIYF
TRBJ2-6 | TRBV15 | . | TGTGCCACCAGCAGAGAACAGCTACTGACTGGGGCCAACGTCCTGACTTTC | CATSREQLLTGANVLTF
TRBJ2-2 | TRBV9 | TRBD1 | TGTGCCAGCAGCCGACAGGGAAGCACCGGGGAGCTGTTTTTT | CASSRQGSTGELFF
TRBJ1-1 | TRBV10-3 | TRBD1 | TGTGCCATCAGCCCGGGACAGGGGCGTGAAGCTTTCTTT | CAISPGQGREAFF
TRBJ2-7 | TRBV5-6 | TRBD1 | TGTGCCAGCAGCTTGCAAGGGACAGGGGCCTACGAGCAGTACTTC | CASSLQGTGAYEQYF
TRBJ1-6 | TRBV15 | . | TGTGCCACCAGCAGAGACCCGGGAGGTAATTCACCCCTCCACTTT | CATSRDPGGNSPLHF
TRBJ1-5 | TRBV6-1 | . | TGTGCCAGCAGTCCTCTGAGCCTTGAGCCCCAGCATTTT | CASSPLSLEPQHF
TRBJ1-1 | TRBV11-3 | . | TGTGCCAGCAGCTTAGATCGGACAGTATGCACTGAAGCTTTCTTT | CASSLDRTVCTEAFF
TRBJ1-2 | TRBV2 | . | TGTGCCAGCAGTGACGGTGGCTACACCTTC | CASSDGGYTF
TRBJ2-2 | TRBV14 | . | TGTGCCAGCAGCCAAGACAGGACCGGGGAGCTGTTTTTT | CASSQDRTGELFF
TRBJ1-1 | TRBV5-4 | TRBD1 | TGTGCCAGCGGCGGACAGGGAATGATGAACACTGAAGCTTTCTTT | CASGGQGMMNTEAFF
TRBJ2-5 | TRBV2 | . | TGTGCCAGCCAAACCGGGACTACAGGGAGGGAGACCCAGTACTTC | CASQTGTTGRETQYF
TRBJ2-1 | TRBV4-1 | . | TGCGCCAGCAGCCAGCTGAGCCTGACAGTCTACAATGAGCAGTTCTTC | CASSQLSLTVYNEQFF
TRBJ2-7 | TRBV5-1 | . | TGCGCCAGCAGCTTGCAGGGGGGTAGAATCTACGAGCAGTACTTC | CASSLQGGRIYEQYF
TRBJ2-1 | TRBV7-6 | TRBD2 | TGTGCCAGCAGCTTAGGAGTGGCTAGCGGGGGAGGTGAGCAGTTCTTC | CASSLGVASGGGEQFF
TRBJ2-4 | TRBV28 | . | TGTGCCAGCAGGTCTCCACTAGCCAAAAACATTCAGTACTTC | CASRSPLAKNIQYF
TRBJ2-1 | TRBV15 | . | TGTGCCACCAGCAGTGGCGGGGCCGATGAGCAGTTCTTC | CATSSGGADEQFF
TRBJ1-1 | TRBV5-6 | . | TGTGCCAGCAGCTTGGGACAGGTTGGGGATACTGAAGCTTTCTTT | CASSLGQVGDTEAFF
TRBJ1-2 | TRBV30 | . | TGTGCCTGGAGTGTTACGGCGGCCTATGGCTACACCTTC | CAWSVTAAYGYTF
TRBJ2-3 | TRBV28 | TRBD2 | TGTGCCAGTCACCAGTCGGGGGGGAGCACAGATACGCAGTATTTT | CASHQSGGSTDTQYF
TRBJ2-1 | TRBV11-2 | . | TGTGCCAGCAGCTTACGGACACTGAACAGCAATGAGCAGTTCTTC | CASSLRTLNSNEQFF
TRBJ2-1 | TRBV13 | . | TGTGCCAGCAGCTCGCGGACTGAATACAATGAGCAGTTCTTC | CASSSRTEYNEQFF
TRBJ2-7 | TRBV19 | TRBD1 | TGTGCCAGTAGTATAGGAGGACAGGGGGTGATCTTC | CASSIGGQGVIF
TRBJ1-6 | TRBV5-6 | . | TGTGCCAGCAGCTTTGGTCAGGGTCATTCACCCCTCCACTTT | CASSFGQGHSPLHF
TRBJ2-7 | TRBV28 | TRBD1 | TGTGCCAGCAGCCGTCCCCGGGACAGGGCCTACGAGCAGTACTTC | CASSRPRDRAYEQYF
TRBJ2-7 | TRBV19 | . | TGTGCCAGTAGTATAGGCGTGGGAGACTACTACGAGCAGTACTTC | CASSIGVGDYYEQYF
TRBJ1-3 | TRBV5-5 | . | TGTGCCAGCAACCCGGGGGGAAACACCATATATTTT | CASNPGGNTIYF
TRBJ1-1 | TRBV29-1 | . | TGCAGCGTTGACGCCACAGGGGAAGCTTTCTTT | CSVDATGEAFF
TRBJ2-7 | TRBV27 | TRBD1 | TGTGCCAGCAGTTCCCCTTCGGGACAGGTCTACGAGCAGTACTTC | CASSSPSGQVYEQYF
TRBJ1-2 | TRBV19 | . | TGTGCCAGTAGTAGGATATCTGAAGGGGCGTACTATGGCTACACCTTC | CASSRISEGAYYGYTF
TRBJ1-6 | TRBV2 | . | TGTGCCAGCAGTGAACAGGCAGGGTTCTCCTATAATTCACCCCTCCACTTT | CASSEQAGFSYNSPLHF
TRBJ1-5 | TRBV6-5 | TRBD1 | TGTGCCAGCAGTGTGGACAGGTATAGCAATCAGCCCCAGCATTTT | CASSVDRYSNQPQHF
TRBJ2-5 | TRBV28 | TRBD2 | TGTGCCAGCAGTCTCATGGGGGGGAGGGCGGAGACCCAGTACTTC | CASSLMGGRAETQYF
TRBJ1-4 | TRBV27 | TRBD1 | TGTGCCAGCAGTCCTACGACAGGGACTAATGAAAAACTGTTTTTT | CASSPTTGTNEKLFF
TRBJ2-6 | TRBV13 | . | TGTGCCAGCAGCTTAGTGGCGGGACTTGGGAACCAAAACGTCCTGACTTTC | CASSLVAGLGNQNVLTF